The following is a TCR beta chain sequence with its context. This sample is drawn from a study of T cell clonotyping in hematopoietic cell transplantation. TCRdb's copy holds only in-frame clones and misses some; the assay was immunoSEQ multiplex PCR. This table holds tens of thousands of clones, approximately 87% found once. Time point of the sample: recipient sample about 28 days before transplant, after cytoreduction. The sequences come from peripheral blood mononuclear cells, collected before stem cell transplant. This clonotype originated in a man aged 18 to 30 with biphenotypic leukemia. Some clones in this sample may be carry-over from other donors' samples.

CDR3 in DNA: TGTGCCAGCAGGAAGGACCCTAACTATGGCTACACCTTC. Its translation: CASRKDPNYGYTF. This chain joins TRBV27 and TRBJ1-2, with D unclear. Germline CDR1 reads MNHEY; CDR2 reads SMNVEV (reference sequence). The CDR3 totals 13 residues. Trimming took off 6 bases at V and 0 bases at J, with 8 bases between the two ends.